The T cell receptor (beta chain) described here comes from a study of blood T cell repertoires in COVID-19. The wider study: The origin of the acute and convalescent COVID-19 samples was the United States, Italy and Spain. From T cells, B-cell-depleted T cells, or PBMCs came the material, which was cDNA or gDNA.

Original methodology: Amplification with reference gene primers provided the estimates of nucleated cell counts. Sequenced by immunoSEQ multiplex PCR; TCRdb stores in-frame clones only, minus some. Clone size and the V and J calls come from that table; the DNA yielded D and trimming. The sample records approximately 120,000 clones, around 79% being singletons. Germline V gives CDR1 SEHNR, CDR2 FQNEAQ (reference sequence). There are 14 residues in the CDR3. Trimming took off 2 bases at V and 7 bases at J, with 12 bases between the two ends. The origin of this receptor is an elderly man with acute or convalescent COVID-19. The sequenced sample was peripheral blood. The chain joins TRBV7-9 to TRBJ2-1; D is possibly TRBD2 (5 bases). The CDR3 here is CASSLTAGANEQFF. The CDR3 DNA sequence: TGTGCCAGCAGCTTAACGGCGGGTGCAAATGAGCAGTTCTTC.